The source of this TCR beta chain is a study of blood T cell repertoires in COVID-19. TCRdb's table, derived via immunoSEQ multiplex PCR, lists solely in-frame clones and lacks some. The sample contains about 320,000 clones, approximately 91% of which appear only once. CDR1 and CDR2 (germline): MNHNS, SASEGT. This CDR3 spans 13 amino acids. Trimming removed 7 bases at V and 6 bases at J, with 16 bases between. This sequence was found in a man between 60 and 75 years old who had recovered from COVID-19. Material: PBMCs or T cells enriched from blood (not recorded which). The chain employs TRBV6-1 and TRBJ2-7, with D perhaps matching TRBD2 (5 bases). CDR3 amino acids: CASTDPPAGEQYF. The CDR3 DNA sequence: TGTGCCAGCACCGACCCCCCCGCGGGCGAGCAGTACTTC.